A single sample is the source of the 28 T cell receptor beta chains below, sequenced in a study of CD49a tissue-resident CD8 T cells in human skin. Clones were read by immunoSEQ multiplex PCR, and TCRdb kept only the in-frame ones, dropping some. Its table lists about 82 clones. The sequenced material came from CLA+ CD8+ effector memory T cells sorted from blood. The receptors stem from a human donor in good health.

This chain connects TRBV6-1 to TRBJ2-7; TRBD2 matches at 13 bases. J lost 4 bases, V lost 4 bases, and 4 bases had no gene match. Per germline, CDR1 MNHNS and CDR2 SASEGT. The CDR3 covers 15 residues. The CDR3 nucleotides are TGTGCCAGCAGTGTAACTAGCGGGGGGGCTTACGAGCAGTACGTC. Its protein is CASSVTSGGAYEQYV.

The chain uses TRBV19 and TRBJ2-7; 9 bases are a match to TRBD2. V shed 6 bases, J shed 2 bases, and the junction held 8 bases outside the gene matches. Germline assignment: CDR1 LNHDA and CDR2 SQIVND (reference sequence). The CDR3 consists of 15 residues. CDR3 DNA sequence: TGTGCCAGTAGAGAACTAGCGGGCCAAACCTACGAGCAGTACTTC. It is translated as CASRELAGQTYEQYF.

The gene calls are TRBV19 and TRBJ1-1; D not certain. Per the germline V gene, CDR1 is LNHDA and CDR2 is SQIVND (reference sequence). Trimming took off 3 bases at V and 5 bases at J, with 10 bases between the two ends. This CDR3 has 13 amino acids. The CDR3 here is CASSMVRYTEAFF. CDR3 sequence (DNA): TGTGCCAGTAGTATGGTGAGGTATACTGAAGCTTTCTTT.

CDR3 in amino acids: CASSQGPGRAYEQYF. For the CDR3, the DNA is TGTGCCAGCAGCCAAGGCCCCGGGAGGGCCTACGAGCAGTACTTC. V and J are TRBV7-9 and TRBJ2-7; 8 nucleotides match TRBD2. V lost 5 bases to trimming and J lost 2 bases; unmatched junction nucleotides: 8. This CDR3 contains 15 residues. The germline gives CDR1 SEHNR, CDR2 FQNEAQ (reference sequence). The whole variable domain, remainder taken from reference TRBV7-9 and TRBJ2-7, is DTGVSQNPRHKITKRGQNVTFRCDPISEHNRLYWYRQTLGQGPEFLTYFQNEAQLEKSRLLSDRFSAERPKGSFSTLEIQRTEQGDSAMYLCASSQGPGRAYEQYFGPGTRLTVT.

The V and J genes are TRBV27 and TRBJ1-2, with 9 nucleotides matching TRBD1. There are 16 residues in the CDR3. CDR1 is MNHEY and CDR2 is SMNVEV in the germline V gene (reference sequence). The CDR3 spells CATSRTGATQIGGYTF. Written as DNA, the CDR3 is TGTGCGACCAGTAGGACAGGGGCGACCCAGATCGGTGGCTACACCTTC.

The chain couples TRBV6-1 to TRBJ2-6; tentative D call: TRBD1 (6 bases). Germline V gene lookup returns CDR1 MNHNS and CDR2 SASEGT. CDR3 size: 19 residues. Trimming pared 4 bases from V and 5 bases from J, leaving 24 bases between. DNA for the CDR3: TGTGCCAGCAGTGTGGCAGGGGAATGTAACAAAAGTCGGGCCAACGTCCTGACTTTC. Protein sequence: CASSVAGECNKSRANVLTF.

V and J are TRBV7-9 and TRBJ2-7; 7 bases match TRBD1. Per the germline V gene, CDR1 is SEHNR and CDR2 is FQNEAQ (reference sequence). This CDR3 has 14 residues. V trimming: 5 bases; J trimming: 2 bases; junction bases outside the gene matches: 6. DNA of the CDR3: TGTGCCAGCAGCCACCGGGACAGACCCTACGAGCAGTACTTC. Protein sequence: CASSHRDRPYEQYF.

V gene TRBV4-1 combines with J gene TRBJ1-3; the match to TRBD1 covers 9 bases. The germline V gene has CDR1 MGHRA and CDR2 YSYEKL. V dropped 3 bases and J dropped 3; count of bases not matched to a gene: 6. The length of the CDR3 is 16 residues. The CDR3 sequence: CASSHATGGVGNTIYF. CDR3 in DNA: TGCGCCAGCAGCCACGCCACAGGGGGCGTTGGAAACACCATATATTTT.

The V call is TRBV7-9, the J call TRBJ2-7; maybe TRBD2 (5 bases). CDR3 length equals 12 residues. V was trimmed by 5 bases and J by 3 bases, leaving 8 bases between them. Germline V CDR1 and CDR2: SEHNR, FQNEAQ (reference sequence). Here the CDR3 reads CASSRDFYEQYF. As DNA, the CDR3 is TGTGCCAGCAGCCGGGATTTCTACGAGCAGTACTTC.

The chain is built from TRBV4-2 and TRBJ2-3; 9 bases are shared with TRBD2. Losses at the gene ends were 0 bases for V and 2 bases for J; bases not matched to a gene: 6. This CDR3 has 17 residues. Looked up from germline, CDR1 is LGHNA and CDR2 is YNFKEQ. Here the CDR3 DNA reads TGTGCCAGCAGCCAAGAAAGGGCGGGGGGGTTCACAGATACGCAGTATTTT. Its protein product is CASSQERAGGFTDTQYF.

This clone was counted only a few times. The chain combines TRBV2 with TRBJ1-2, with 9 nucleotides matching TRBD1. Germline-derived CDR1 and CDR2 are SNHLY and FYNNEI. Unmatched junction bases numbered 6, after V lost 7 bases and J lost 6 bases. This CDR3 has 13 residues. The CDR3 region has the DNA TGTGCCAGCATGGGCTGGGACAGGGATGGCTACACCTTC. Encoded protein: CASMGWDRDGYTF.

The V gene is TRBV5-1, the J gene TRBJ2-3; 7 bases match TRBD1. Trimming cost V 2 bases and J 2 bases; bases outside gene matches: 5. The CDR3 consists of 15 residues. Germline CDR1 and CDR2: SGHRS and YFSETQ. CDR3 protein: CASSFLDRNTDTQYF. The CDR3 region has the DNA TGCGCCAGCAGCTTTCTGGACAGGAACACAGATACGCAGTATTTT.

V is TRBV2 and J is TRBJ2-7; TRBD1 aligns across 8 bases. Germline values: CDR1 SNHLY, CDR2 FYNNEI. V lost 8 bases, J lost 0 bases, and 6 bases stayed unmatched. This CDR3 region has 14 residues. In nucleotides, the CDR3 is TGTGCCAGCCCACGGACAGGGAGCTCCTACGAGCAGTACTTC. This encodes CASPRTGSSYEQYF.

The J gene is TRBJ1-2, the V gene TRBV5-4; 12 bases line up with TRBD1. V lost 4 bases, J lost 4 bases, and 2 bases stayed unmatched. Germline CDR1 reads SGHNT; CDR2 reads YYREEE (reference sequence). This CDR3 contains 14 residues. The CDR3 coding sequence is TGTGCCAGCAGCATGGGACAGGGGGCCTATGGCTACACCTTC. Translating it yields CASSMGQGAYGYTF. The full variable domain, with the rest looked up from reference TRBV5-4 and TRBJ1-2, is ETGVTQSPTHLIKTRGQQVTLRCSSQSGHNTVSWYQQALGQGPQFIFQYYREEENGRGNFPPRFSGLQFPNYSSELNVNALELDDSALYLCASSMGQGAYGYTFGSGTRLTVV.

J is TRBJ2-5 and V is TRBV7-4, with 10 bases that match TRBD2. V shed 5 bases, J shed 1 base, and the junction held 7 bases outside the gene matches. This CDR3 comprises 16 residues. The germline V gene encodes CDR1 SGHVT and CDR2 SQSDAQ. The CDR3 loop reads CASSVLAGGFQETQYF. CDR3 bases: TGTGCCAGCAGCGTATTAGCGGGGGGCTTCCAAGAGACCCAGTACTTC.

The CDR3 is CASSLAITGADTQYF. CDR3 nucleotides: TGCGCCAGCAGCTTGGCCATCACAGGGGCAGATACGCAGTATTTT. The chain carries TRBV5-1 and TRBJ2-3; 7 bases line up with TRBD1. Germline V gene data show CDR1 as SGHRS and CDR2 as YFSETQ. The trim removed 0 bases at V and 4 bases at J, leaving 5 bases unmatched. The CDR3 is 15 residues long. Using reference TRBV5-1 and TRBJ2-3 for the parts outside the CDR3, the full variable domain is KAGVTQTPRYLIKTRGQQVTLSCSPISGHRSVSWYQQTPGQGLQFLFEYFSETQRNKGNFPGRFSGRQFSNSRSEMNVSTLELGDSALYLCASSLAITGADTQYFGPGTRLTVL.

V and J are TRBV15 and TRBJ1-6; weak D call: TRBD1 (6 bases). Germline V gives CDR1 LNHNV, CDR2 YYDKDF (reference sequence). Trimming left V 0 bases short and J 7 bases short, with 10 bases between. The CDR3 covers 15 residues. As DNA, the CDR3 is TGTGCCACCAGCAGAGACAGGGGTTCCAATTCACCCCTCCACTTT. Protein sequence: CATSRDRGSNSPLHF.

The chain links TRBV9 to TRBJ2-2; TRBD1 aligns across 10 bases. Unmatched junction bases numbered 3, after V lost 7 bases and J lost 0 bases. CDR3 length: 15 amino acids. Germline V gene data show CDR1 as SGDLS and CDR2 as YYNGEE. The DNA for the CDR3 is TGTGCCAGCGGGACAGGGGCTACGAACACCGGGGAGCTGTTTTTT. Its translation is CASGTGATNTGELFF. The full variable domain, completed using reference TRBV9 and TRBJ2-2, is DSGVTQTPKHLITATGQRVTLRCSPRSGDLSVYWYQQSLDQGLQFLIQYYNGEERAKGNILERFSAQQFPDLHSELNLSSLELGDSALYFCASGTGATNTGELFFGEGSRLTVL.

This rearrangement joins TRBV2 to TRBJ2-5; TRBD1 agrees at 8 bases. Looked up from germline, CDR1 is SNHLY and CDR2 is FYNNEI. This CDR3 comprises 17 residues. Trimming at V came to 0 bases and at J to 1 base, leaving 7 bases not matched to a gene. CDR3 sequence reads: CASSEALRTGPQETQYF. The DNA for the CDR3 is TGTGCCAGCAGTGAAGCGCTTAGGACAGGGCCCCAAGAGACCCAGTACTTC.

The count of this clone is one. This chain links TRBV19 with TRBJ1-1; 7 bases fit TRBD1. Germline values: CDR1 LNHDA, CDR2 SQIVND (reference sequence). This CDR3 contains 15 residues. Unmatched junction bases numbered 4, after V lost 2 bases and J lost 1 base. The chain's CDR3 is CASSIPGQRNTEAFF. CDR3 coding DNA: TGTGCCAGTAGTATACCGGGACAGCGGAACACTGAAGCTTTCTTT.

The CDR3 DNA is TGTGCCAGCAGCCAAGAACGGGATGGGGCCAACGTCCTGACTTTC. Protein sequence: CASSQERDGANVLTF. This rearrangement joins TRBV4-2 to TRBJ2-6; a possible D gene is TRBD2 (5 bases). V gave up 0 bases and J gave up 3 bases, with 6 bases separating them. The length of the CDR3 is 15 residues. Germline CDR1 reads LGHNA; CDR2 reads YNFKEQ.

This rearrangement joins TRBV7-9 to TRBJ2-7, with a tentative D call TRBD2 (5 bases). Germline-derived CDR1 and CDR2 are SEHNR and FQNEAQ (reference sequence). The CDR3 is 14 residues long. The V and J ends lost 3 bases and 0 bases respectively, with 9 bases between them. As DNA, the CDR3 is TGTGCCAGCAGCTTGGGCGGGTACTCCTACGAGCAGTACTTC. Its translation: CASSLGGYSYEQYF.

The gene calls are TRBV21-1 and TRBJ1-1. TRBV21-1 is shown as a pseudogene. The CDR3 covers 16 residues. The CDR3 DNA follows: TGTGCCAGCAGACGCGGCCGCTACACAATTCGCACTGAAGCTTTCTTT. It is translated as CASRRGRYTIRTEAFF.

The chain is built from TRBV6-5 and TRBJ1-1, with D unclear. This CDR3 region has 13 residues. Germline V CDR1 and CDR2: MNHEY, SVGAGI. Trimming took 6 bases from V and 0 from J, leaving 8 bases between them. The DNA for the CDR3 is TGTGCCAGCAGAGACGCGGTGAACACTGAAGCTTTCTTT. As protein: CASRDAVNTEAFF.

V is TRBV9 and J is TRBJ1-2, with a tentative D call TRBD1 (5 bases). The V and J ends lost 0 bases and 6 bases respectively, with 12 bases between them. This CDR3 has 14 residues. The germline gives CDR1 SGDLS, CDR2 YYNGEE. In DNA form, the CDR3 reads TGTGCCAGCAGCGTAGGGGGCAGAAGGAATGGCTACACCTTC. Amino acid sequence: CASSVGGRRNGYTF.

The chain links TRBV6-1 to TRBJ1-6; tentative D call: TRBD1 (5 bases). Germline CDR1 MNHNS, CDR2 SASEGT. V was cut by 0 bases and J by 7 bases, with 19 bases left in between. The CDR3 covers 18 residues. CDR3 DNA: TGTGCCAGCAGTGAAGCGGGTCTCCTTGGGGGGATAAATTCACCCCTCCACTTT. Translated: CASSEAGLLGGINSPLHF.

This clone occurred a few times. The rearrangement links TRBV7-9 to TRBJ2-1; 10 bases line up with TRBD1. The CDR3 has 16 residues. The germline gives CDR1 SEHNR, CDR2 FQNEAQ (reference sequence). Trimming took 5 bases from V and 6 from J; bases not matched to a gene: 10. The CDR3 reads CASSLRDRGSINEQFF. The CDR3 DNA reads as TGTGCCAGCAGCCTAAGGGACAGGGGCTCTATCAATGAGCAGTTCTTC.

V usage is TRBV9 and J usage is TRBJ1-1; D not resolved. The CDR3 spans 13 residues. CDR1 is SGDLS, CDR2 YYNGEE, per germline. V was pared by 4 bases and J by 7 bases, with 14 bases between. DNA of the CDR3: TGTGCCAGCAGCCCCGGGTTATCGCTTGAAGCTTTCTTT. This encodes CASSPGLSLEAFF.